Included here is one T cell receptor (beta chain) sequence, with context. This clone was observed a single time. Its antigen remains undetermined. No base qualities exist here, and no much larger clone lies one base off it. The data stem from a study of blood T cell repertoires in COVID-19 (dated by TCRdb to the early 2020s). Study-level background: Samples from collaborators originated in the United States, Italy and Spain and spanned both the acute and convalescent phases of COVID-19. Where HLA class I and class II types were available, the types were taken from metadata supplied by the sample provider, not from assay-based typing. The material from the prospective study consisted of cDNA or gDNA derived from T cells, B-cell-depleted T cells, or PBMCs. A freely available public database, intended as a resource for researchers studying the immune response to SARS-CoV-2, is where the repertoires were released. Sample metadata almost always included a de-identified subject ID, COVID-19 status, age in years and sex. The dataset comprised deeply sampled blood TCRbeta repertoires from subjects exposed to, actively infected with, or recovered from COVID-19. The samples were drawn from the first 160 participants of the ongoing ImmuneRACE study and from 1,254 subjects provided by 6 global collaborators.

CDR1 is given as MGHRA and CDR2 as YSYEKL, both from the germline V gene. Measured from the cysteine to the phenylalanine, the CDR3 is 14 residues long. Only the CDR3 region is kept as DNA, spanning 42 bases read in frame from base 1. V and J are trimmed by 4 bases and 4 bases, and the gene matches miss 2 bases of the junction. Broader findings and caveats from the paper: How much clinical and demographic metadata was included differed by source and by participant, and the metadata was provided uncurated.

Participants in the prospective study were aged roughly 18 to 100 years, lived in some 24 United States geographic areas, and enrolled through a virtual design. To assign participants to cohorts, the prospective study relied on clinical history that participants themselves reported in a screening survey and a study questionnaire. In the prospective study, whole blood, serum and a nasopharyngeal or oropharyngeal swab were collected from each participant by mobile phlebotomists. Additional blood draws and questionnaires over an approximately two-month period could optionally be provided by prospective study participants. Prospective study blood samples were shipped either frozen or at room temperature before DNA extraction. TCRbeta CDR3 regions were amplified from genomic DNA using the immunoSEQ Assay, a bias-controlled multiplex PCR. In the original analysis: The number of nucleated cells in each sample was estimated from the amplification of reference gene primers within the assay. Sequence reads were collapsed and filtered to measure the absolute abundance of every unique TCRbeta CDR3 rearrangement. Productive Simpson clonality was computed per sample as the square root of Simpson's diversity index over productive rearrangements. TCRdb limited this immuneACCESS table to in-frame rearrangements with V and J called. A share of clones is missing; checked studies link under half to unresolved V genes, and the rest is unexplained. The DNA gave D and trimming, while V, J and clone size come from that table. This sample lists approximately 210,000 clones; approximately 81% were detected once. The ten largest clones capture around 8.9% of the sample.

The sequence derives from a woman aged 50 to 60 with acute COVID-19. This chain is built from TRBV4-1 and TRBJ2-3, and TRBD1 aligns with 10 junction nucleotides. Sequences were obtained from PBMCs or T cells enriched from blood (not recorded which). The DNA sequence is as follows: TGCGCCAGCAGCCTAGGACAGGGGGCAGATACGCAGTATTTT. The encoded protein is CASSLGQGADTQYF.